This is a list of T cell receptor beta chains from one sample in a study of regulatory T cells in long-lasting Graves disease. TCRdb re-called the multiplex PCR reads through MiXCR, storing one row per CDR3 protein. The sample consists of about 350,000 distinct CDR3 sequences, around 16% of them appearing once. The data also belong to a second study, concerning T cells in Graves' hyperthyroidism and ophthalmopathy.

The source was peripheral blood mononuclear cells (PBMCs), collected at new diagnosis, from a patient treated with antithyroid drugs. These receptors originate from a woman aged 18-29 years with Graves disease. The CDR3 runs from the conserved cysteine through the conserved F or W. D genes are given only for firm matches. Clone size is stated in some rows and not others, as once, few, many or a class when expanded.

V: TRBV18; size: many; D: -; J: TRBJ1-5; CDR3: CASSPSGNYQPQHF; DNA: TGTGCCAGCTCACCATCCGGAAATTATCAGCCCCAGCATTTT
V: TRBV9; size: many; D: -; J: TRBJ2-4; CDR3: CASSPHEGHGKNIQYF; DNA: TGTGCCAGCAGCCCCCATGAGGGACATGGCAAAAACATTCAGTACTTC
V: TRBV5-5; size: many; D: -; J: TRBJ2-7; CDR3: CASSFGQRDDEQYF; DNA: TGTGCCAGCAGCTTTGGGCAGAGAGACGACGAGCAGTACTTC
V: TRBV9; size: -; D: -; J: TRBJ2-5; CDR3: CASSGPGGLETQYF; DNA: TGTGCCAGCAGCGGCCCTGGAGGGTTAGAGACCCAGTACTTC
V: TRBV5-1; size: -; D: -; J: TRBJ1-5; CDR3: CASSPDTEGQPQHF; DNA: TGCGCCAGCAGCCCAGATACTGAGGGTCAGCCCCAGCATTTT
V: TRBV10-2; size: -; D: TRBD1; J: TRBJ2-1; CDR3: CASKPGQGTAWQFF; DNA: TGCGCCAGCAAACCTGGACAGGGTACGGCCTGGCAGTTCTTC
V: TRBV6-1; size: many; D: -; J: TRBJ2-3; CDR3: CASSEGSHTDTQYF; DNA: TGTGCCAGCAGTGAAGGGTCCCACACAGATACGCAGTATTTT
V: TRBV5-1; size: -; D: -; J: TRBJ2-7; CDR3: CASSILSTEAYEQYF; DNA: TGCGCCAGCAGCATTTTATCGACTGAAGCCTACGAGCAGTACTTC
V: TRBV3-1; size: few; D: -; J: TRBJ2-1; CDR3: CASSQFHEQFF; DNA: TGTGCCAGCAGCCAGTTCCATGAGCAGTTCTTC
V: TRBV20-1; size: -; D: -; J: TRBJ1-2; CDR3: CSARDSEADSNGYTF; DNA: TGCAGTGCTAGAGATTCGGAGGCGGATTCCAATGGCTACACCTTC
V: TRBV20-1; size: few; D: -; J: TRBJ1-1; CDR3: CSARDRGRNHTEAFF; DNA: TGCAGTGCTAGAGATCGGGGGCGGAATCACACTGAAGCTTTCTTT
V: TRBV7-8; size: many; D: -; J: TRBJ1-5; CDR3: CASSKDPDQPQHF; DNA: TGTGCCAGCAGCAAAGACCCCGATCAGCCCCAGCATTTT
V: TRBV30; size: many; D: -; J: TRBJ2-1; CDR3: CAWSPFGGGEQFF; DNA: TGTGCCTGGAGCCCCTTTGGAGGCGGTGAGCAGTTCTTC
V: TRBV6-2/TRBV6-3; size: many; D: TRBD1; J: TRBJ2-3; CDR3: CASSGTEATDTQYF; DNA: TGTGCCAGCAGTGGGACAGAGGCGACAGATACGCAGTATTTT
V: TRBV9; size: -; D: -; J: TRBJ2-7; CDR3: CASSAPGAVSSYEQYF; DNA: TGTGCCAGCAGCGCCCCTGGGGCGGTTAGCTCCTACGAGCAGTACTTC
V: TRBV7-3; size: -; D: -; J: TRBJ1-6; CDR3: CASSSQGSPLHF; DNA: TGTGCCAGCAGCTCCCAGGGATCACCCCTCCACTTT
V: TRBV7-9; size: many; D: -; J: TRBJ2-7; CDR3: CASSLGTWRESYEQYF; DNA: TGTGCCAGCAGCTTAGGCACCTGGCGGGAATCCTACGAGCAGTACTTC
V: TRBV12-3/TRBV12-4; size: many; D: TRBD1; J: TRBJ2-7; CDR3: CASSFSAGGLNF; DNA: TGTGCCAGCAGTTTCTCCGCAGGGGGTTTAAACTTC
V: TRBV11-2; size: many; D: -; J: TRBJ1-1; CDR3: CASSLGGGQEAFF; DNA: TGTGCCAGCAGCTTAGGTGGGGGGCAAGAAGCTTTCTTT
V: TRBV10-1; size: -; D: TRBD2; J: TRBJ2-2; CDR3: CASSVRPGGSTGELFF; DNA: TGCGCCAGCAGTGTTAGGCCGGGAGGAAGCACCGGGGAGCTGTTTTTT
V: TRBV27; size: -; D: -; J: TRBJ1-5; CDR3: CASRPGLSSPQHF; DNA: TGTGCCAGCAGACCCGGACTGAGCTCGCCCCAGCATTTT
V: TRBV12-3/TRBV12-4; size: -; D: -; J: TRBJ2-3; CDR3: CASSPSRGGDTDTQYF; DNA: TGTGCCAGCAGTCCATCACGCGGGGGCGACACAGATACGCAGTATTTT
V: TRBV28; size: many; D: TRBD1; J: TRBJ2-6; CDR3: CASSTGGSGANVLTF; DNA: TGTGCCAGCAGCACAGGGGGCTCTGGGGCCAACGTCCTGACTTTC
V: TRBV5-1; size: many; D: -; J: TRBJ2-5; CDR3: CASSLFSGETQYF; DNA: TGCGCCAGCAGCTTGTTTTCAGGAGAGACCCAGTACTTC
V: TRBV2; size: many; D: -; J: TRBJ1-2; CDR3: CASRERASRGYTF; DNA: TGTGCCAGCAGAGAACGGGCCTCCCGAGGCTACACCTTC
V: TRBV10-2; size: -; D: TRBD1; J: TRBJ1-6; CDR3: CASTQGGGYNSPLHF; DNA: TGCGCCAGCACCCAGGGGGGGGGCTATAATTCACCCCTCCACTTT
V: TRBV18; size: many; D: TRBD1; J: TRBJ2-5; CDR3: CASSPVTGGVGQETQYF; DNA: TGTGCCAGCTCACCTGTTACAGGGGGCGTTGGGCAAGAGACCCAGTACTTC
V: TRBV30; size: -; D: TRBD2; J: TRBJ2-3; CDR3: CAFDSGSTDTQYF; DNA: TGTGCCTTTGATAGCGGGAGCACAGATACGCAGTATTTT
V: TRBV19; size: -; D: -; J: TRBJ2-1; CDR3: CASSIVVQGRNEQFF; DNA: TGTGCCAGTAGTATAGTGGTCCAGGGTAGGAATGAGCAGTTCTTC
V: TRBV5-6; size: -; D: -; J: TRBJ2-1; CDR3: CASTLRDSNNEQFF; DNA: TGTGCCAGCACCCTCCGGGACTCCAACAATGAGCAGTTCTTC
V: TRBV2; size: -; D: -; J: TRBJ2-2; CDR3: CASSGGTGELLF; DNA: TGTGCCAGCAGTGGGGGCACCGGGGAGCTGCTTTTT
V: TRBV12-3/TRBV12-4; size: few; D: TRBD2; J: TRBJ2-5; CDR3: CASSLIGGAGTQYF; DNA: TGTGCCAGCAGTTTAATCGGGGGGGCTGGGACCCAGTACTTC
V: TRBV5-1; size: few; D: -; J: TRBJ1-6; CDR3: CASTEGRNSPLHF; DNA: TGCGCCAGCACGGAGGGGAGGAATTCACCCCTCCACTTT
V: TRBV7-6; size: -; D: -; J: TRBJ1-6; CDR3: CASSPSGGGSSYNSPLHF; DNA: TGTGCCAGCAGCCCGAGTGGGGGGGGAAGCTCCTATAATTCACCCCTCCACTTT
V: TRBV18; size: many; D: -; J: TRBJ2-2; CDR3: CASSTRTGELFF; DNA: TGTGCCAGCTCCACCCGCACCGGGGAGCTGTTTTTT
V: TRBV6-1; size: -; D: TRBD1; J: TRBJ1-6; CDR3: CASQTGLNSPLHF; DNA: TGTGCCAGCCAGACAGGGTTGAATTCACCCCTCCACTTT
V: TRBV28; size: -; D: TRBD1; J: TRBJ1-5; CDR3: CASSLISYRDRGEPQHF; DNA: TGTGCCAGCAGTTTAATCTCCTACCGGGACAGGGGAGAGCCCCAGCATTTT
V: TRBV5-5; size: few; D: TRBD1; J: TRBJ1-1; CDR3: CASSLQGEEAFF; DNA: TGTGCCAGCAGCCTACAGGGGGAGGAAGCTTTCTTT
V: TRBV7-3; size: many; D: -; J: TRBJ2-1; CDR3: CASSLTVYNEQFF; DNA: TGTGCCAGCAGCTTAACCGTCTACAATGAGCAGTTCTTC
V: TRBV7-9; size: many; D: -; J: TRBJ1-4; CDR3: CASSSGSVANEKLFF; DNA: TGTGCCAGCAGCTCGGGCTCGGTGGCTAATGAAAAACTGTTTTTT
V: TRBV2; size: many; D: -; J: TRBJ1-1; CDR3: CASRFLGVNTEAFF; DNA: TGTGCCAGCAGGTTCCTGGGGGTGAACACTGAAGCTTTCTTT